The 27 T cell receptor beta chains below were found in one sample sequenced in a study of T cell responses to AZD1222 COVID-19 vaccine. Data came from immunoSEQ multiplex PCR; TCRdb stores just in-frame clones and leaves some out. The sample consists of 130,000 to 150,000 clones, about nine tenths of them appearing once. The sequenced sample was peripheral blood, obtained on day 0 of MenACWY control vaccination. These receptor sequences come from an adult in good health.

In this sample, this clone turned up a few times. The J gene is TRBJ1-1, the V gene TRBV6-5; D gene unclear. There are 15 residues in the CDR3. Trimming left V 1 base short and J 4 bases short, with 13 bases between. Germline V gene sequence: CDR1 MNHEY, CDR2 SVGAGI. The CDR3 sequence is CASSYFGETGTEAFF. The DNA for the CDR3 is TGTGCCAGCAGTTACTTCGGGGAAACGGGCACTGAAGCTTTCTTT.

The chain has TRBV27 and TRBJ1-5; 8 bases are shared with TRBD1. The CDR3 is made up of 16 amino acids. Germline V gene sequence: CDR1 MNHEY, CDR2 SMNVEV (reference sequence). Trimming removed 6 bases from V and 1 base from J; junction bases left unmatched: 8. For the CDR3, the DNA is TGTGCCAGCAGCTTCCAGGGGGCGCGGAGCAATCAGCCCCAGCATTTT. Translated, it gives CASSFQGARSNQPQHF.

This clone was observed a single time. The chain carries TRBV5-5 and TRBJ1-1, with 7 bases identical to TRBD1. The trim removed 3 bases at V and 0 bases at J, leaving 2 bases unmatched. Germline V lookup: CDR1 SGHKS, CDR2 YYEKEE (reference sequence). This CDR3 comprises 14 residues. The CDR3 region has the DNA TGTGCCAGCAGCTCCACAGGGGTGAACACTGAAGCTTTCTTT. This sequence encodes CASSSTGVNTEAFF.

In DNA form, the CDR3 reads TGTGCCAGCAGTTTAGCATACCGGGAGACCCAGTACTTC. Translated: CASSLAYRETQYF. The chain couples TRBV27 to TRBJ2-5; D gene ambiguous. Germline V gives CDR1 MNHEY, CDR2 SMNVEV (reference sequence). V was cut by 2 bases and J by 5 bases, with 9 bases left in between. The CDR3 has 13 residues.

The genes are TRBV29-1 and TRBJ1-2, with a tentative D call TRBD1 (5 bases). The CDR3 length is 11 residues. V was pared by 3 bases and J by 4 bases, with 6 bases between. The germline V gene has CDR1 SQVTM and CDR2 ANQGSEA. The CDR3 DNA follows: TGCAGCGTTGAGGGGCCCTATGGCTACACCTTC. Protein: CSVEGPYGYTF.

Only one count was recorded for this clone. This rearrangement joins TRBV9 to TRBJ2-7, with D possibly TRBD2 on 5 matching bases. Trimming stripped 3 bases from V and 2 bases from J, with 18 bases between. This CDR3 has 16 amino acids. The V gene's germline CDR1 is SGDLS and CDR2 YYNGEE. CDR3: CASSEGPLASTYEQYF. Written as DNA, the CDR3 is TGTGCCAGCAGCGAGGGTCCTTTAGCGAGCACCTACGAGCAGTACTTC. The full variable domain, with the rest looked up from reference TRBV9 and TRBJ2-7, is DSGVTQTPKHLITATGQRVTLRCSPRSGDLSVYWYQQSLDQGLQFLIQYYNGEERAKGNILERFSAQQFPDLHSELNLSSLELGDSALYFCASSEGPLASTYEQYFGPGTRLTVT.

This rearrangement joins TRBV30 to TRBJ1-6, with 9 bases identical to TRBD1. J lost 7 bases, V lost 3 bases, and 4 bases had no gene match. The CDR3 runs 14 residues. Germline V gives CDR1 GTSNPN, CDR2 SVGIG (reference sequence). The CDR3 DNA follows: TGTGCCTGGAGGGGCGACAGGGGGAATTCACCCCTCCACTTT. Amino acid sequence: CAWRGDRGNSPLHF.

This chain joins TRBV9 and TRBJ1-3; the D gene is possibly TRBD1 (6 bases). From germline, CDR1 is SGDLS and CDR2 YYNGEE. Trimming removed 3 bases from V and 4 bases from J, with 8 bases in between. This CDR3 contains 13 residues. CDR3 DNA sequence: TGTGCCAGCAGCGCGGGACACGGAAACACCATATATTTT. Encoded protein: CASSAGHGNTIYF.

This rearrangement joins TRBV9 to TRBJ1-1; 8 bases fit TRBD1. Germline assignment: CDR1 SGDLS and CDR2 YYNGEE. The CDR3 extends over 16 amino acids. V trimming: 3 bases; J trimming: 5 bases; junction bases outside the gene matches: 12. CDR3 sequence: CASSGPNRGWGTEAFF. CDR3 sequence (DNA): TGTGCCAGCAGCGGCCCGAACAGGGGGTGGGGGACTGAAGCTTTCTTT.

The CDR3 region has the DNA TGTGCCAGTAGTGTAAAAACAGGGATTGTGAACGGCTACACCTTC. It codes for CASSVKTGIVNGYTF. The V and J genes are TRBV19 and TRBJ1-2; the D gene is possibly TRBD1 (6 bases). CDR1 and CDR2 (germline): LNHDA, SQIVND (reference sequence). The V gene lost 5 bases and the J gene lost 8 bases, with 21 bases spanning the gap. CDR3 length: 15 residues.

The chain is built from TRBV28 and TRBJ1-4; unclear D gene. CDR3 length: 14 residues. Germline CDR1 is MDHEN and CDR2 is SYDVKM. Trimming left V 2 bases short and J 0 bases short, with 4 bases between. Here the CDR3 DNA reads TGTGCCAGCAGTTTACCAGCAACTAATGAAAAACTGTTTTTT. Encoded protein: CASSLPATNEKLFF.

As concerns this clone: This CDR3 is also generated by other DNA sequences in the sample. The chain is built from TRBV5-6 and TRBJ1-5; D remains ambiguous. Germline lookup yields CDR1 SGHDT and CDR2 YYEEEE. The CDR3 spans 14 residues. The V end was cut by 0 bases, the J end by 1 base, with 5 bases between. The CDR3 DNA follows: TGTGCCAGCAGCTTGGGGCAGAGCAATCAGCCCCAGCATTTT. It yields the protein CASSLGQSNQPQHF. Using reference TRBV5-6 and TRBJ1-5 for the parts outside the CDR3, the full variable domain is DAGVTQSPTHLIKTRGQQVTLRCSPKSGHDTVSWYQQALGQGPQFIFQYYEEEERQRGNFPDRFSGHQFPNYSSELNVNALLLGDSALYLCASSLGQSNQPQHFGDGTRLSIL.

The rearrangement joins TRBV28 to TRBJ1-6, with D unclear. The germline V gene has CDR1 MDHEN and CDR2 SYDVKM. The CDR3 is 13 amino acids. With 2 bases removed from V and 10 bases from J, the gap between germline ends came to 9 bases. In DNA form, the CDR3 reads TGTGCCAGCAGTTTAACATTCCCCTCACCCCTCCACTTT. It encodes CASSLTFPSPLHF.

The rearrangement uses TRBV19 and TRBJ1-1, with no clear D. With 1 base removed from V and 5 bases from J, the gap between germline ends came to 5 bases. This CDR3 has 12 amino acids. Germline V CDR1 and CDR2: LNHDA, SQIVND (reference sequence). CDR3 loop: CASSIAGTEAFF. CDR3 nucleotide sequence: TGTGCCAGTAGTATAGCGGGAACTGAAGCTTTCTTT.

J is TRBJ2-2 and V is TRBV6-5; D might be TRBD1 (5 bases). Per the germline V gene, CDR1 is MNHEY and CDR2 is SVGAGI. V lost 2 bases to trimming and J lost 3 bases, with 13 bases between them. CDR3 size: 16 residues. As DNA, the CDR3 is TGTGCCAGCAGTTACCTTCTAGGGGCCTACACCGGGGAGCTGTTTTTT. Amino acids: CASSYLLGAYTGELFF.

This clone was recorded once. This rearrangement joins TRBV5-5 to TRBJ2-7; D gene ambiguous. CDR1 and CDR2 (germline): SGHKS, YYEKEE (reference sequence). V gave up 2 bases and J gave up 0 bases, with 15 bases separating them. The length of the CDR3 is 16 residues. The CDR3 reads CASSFRILTSSYEQYF. DNA for the CDR3: TGTGCCAGCAGCTTTCGCATCCTAACCTCCTCCTACGAGCAGTACTTC. Filled out from reference TRBV5-5 and TRBJ2-7, the complete variable domain reads DAGVTQSPTHLIKTRGQQVTLRCSPISGHKSVSWYQQVLGQGPQFIFQYYEKEERGRGNFPDRFSARQFPNYSSELNVNALLLGDSALYLCASSFRILTSSYEQYFGPGTRLTVT.

The V call is TRBV3-1 (or the pseudogene TRBV3-2), the J call TRBJ2-7, with 10 bases matching TRBD1. The CDR3 loop spans 15 amino acids. The V segment lost 5 bases and the J segment 7 bases; nucleotides outside the gene matches: 11. CDR1 and CDR2 (germline): LGHDT, YNNKEL (reference sequence). The CDR3 protein is CASSARDRGAREQYF. The CDR3 coding sequence is TGTGCCAGCAGCGCCCGGGACAGGGGCGCGCGAGAGCAGTACTTC.

The V and J genes are TRBV15 and TRBJ1-4; D possibly corresponds to TRBD1 (6 bases). With 1 base removed from V and 0 bases from J, the gap between germline ends came to 12 bases. The CDR3 loop spans 17 amino acids. Germline CDR1 reads LNHNV; CDR2 reads YYDKDF (reference sequence). CDR3 protein: CATSRGLTGATNEKLFF. The CDR3 bases are TGTGCCACCAGCAGAGGTTTGACAGGCGCAACTAATGAAAAACTGTTTTTT.

This clone was counted a single time. The rearrangement joins TRBV7-2 to TRBJ1-1; possibly TRBD1 for D (6 bases). Trimming stripped 2 bases from V and 4 bases from J, with 11 bases between. CDR1 SGHTA and CDR2 FQGNSA come from the germline V gene. CDR3 length: 14 residues. CDR3 in DNA: TGTGCCAGCAGCTTACAGGGGTTGAGCACTGAAGCTTTCTTT. Amino acid sequence: CASSLQGLSTEAFF.

This clone was seen more than once but under ten times. The J gene is TRBJ1-2, the V gene TRBV6-4; 7 bases fit TRBD1. Germline V gene sequence: CDR1 MRHNA, CDR2 SNTAGT. The length of the CDR3 is 16 residues. The trim removed 8 bases at V and 0 bases at J, leaving 12 bases unmatched. The CDR3 region is CASHKPPGQTNYGYTF. In nucleotides, the CDR3 is TGTGCCAGCCACAAACCTCCGGGACAGACTAACTATGGCTACACCTTC.

The gene calls are TRBV6-5 and TRBJ2-5; the D gene is possibly TRBD1 (6 bases). The germline gives CDR1 MNHEY, CDR2 SVGAGI. Deletions cut 5 bases from V and 5 bases from J, with 12 bases between. The CDR3 is 13 amino acids. CDR3 bases: TGTGCCAGCAGTCGACCAGGGGTCGAGACCCAGTACTTC. This translates into CASSRPGVETQYF.

CDR3 in amino acids: CASSTYTEAFF. CDR3 nucleotides: TGTGCCAGTAGTACCTACACTGAAGCTTTCTTT. This chain links TRBV19 with TRBJ1-1; D is undetermined. V lost 4 bases to trimming and J lost 3 bases, with 3 bases between them. This CDR3 is 11 amino acids long. The germline V gene encodes CDR1 LNHDA and CDR2 SQIVND (reference sequence).

This chain uses TRBV6-5 with TRBJ1-4; 10 bases are a match to TRBD1. Germline CDR1 is MNHEY and CDR2 is SVGAGI. V lost 6 bases to trimming and J lost 7 bases; unmatched junction nucleotides: 5. The CDR3 spans 14 residues. CDR3 region: CASRGQGGTEKLFF. Here the CDR3 DNA reads TGTGCCAGCAGAGGACAGGGGGGAACTGAAAAACTGTTTTTT.

A note on this clone: Germline and junction disagree at one end, which may indicate a read error. The chain's CDR3 is CASSLDARGSHEQYF. DNA for the CDR3: TGTGCCAGCAGCTTAGACGCCAGGGGCTCCCACGAGCAGTACTTC. J is TRBJ2-7 and V is TRBV7-8; weak D call: TRBD1 (6 bases). The CDR3 is 15 amino acids. Germline values: CDR1 SGHVS, CDR2 FQNEAQ.

This clone was observed a single time. J is TRBJ1-3 and V is TRBV11-2; no definite D call. Germline CDR1 is SGHAT and CDR2 is FQNNGV. V was shortened by 0 bases and J by 0 bases, with 9 bases between the two germline ends. The CDR3 is made up of 16 amino acids. This CDR3 is CASSLDRLSSGNTIYF. CDR3 sequence (DNA): TGTGCCAGCAGCTTAGATAGGTTATCCTCTGGAAACACCATATATTTT.

The chain recombines TRBV28 with TRBJ1-1; TRBD1 is a possible D gene (6 bases). The CDR3 runs 16 residues. Germline loops: CDR1 MDHEN, CDR2 SYDVKM. V lost 2 bases to trimming and J lost 0 bases, with 13 bases between them. The CDR3 bases are TGTGCCAGCAGTTTAGGTGGGCACAGGGTGAACACTGAAGCTTTCTTT. Protein sequence: CASSLGGHRVNTEAFF. The full variable domain, its missing parts supplied by reference TRBV28 and TRBJ1-1, is DVKVTQSSRYLVKRTGEKVFLECVQDMDHENMFWYRQDPGLGLRLIYFSYDVKMKEKGDIPEGYSVSREKKERFSLILESASTNQTSMYLCASSLGGHRVNTEAFFGQGTRLTVV.

This chain links TRBV5-1 with TRBJ2-1; D remains unclear. Looked up from germline, CDR1 is SGHRS and CDR2 is YFSETQ. V was cut by 1 base and J by 10 bases, with 6 bases left in between. The CDR3 is 11 amino acids. CDR3 amino acids: CASSLHAEQFF. CDR3 sequence (DNA): TGCGCCAGCAGCTTGCATGCGGAGCAGTTCTTC.